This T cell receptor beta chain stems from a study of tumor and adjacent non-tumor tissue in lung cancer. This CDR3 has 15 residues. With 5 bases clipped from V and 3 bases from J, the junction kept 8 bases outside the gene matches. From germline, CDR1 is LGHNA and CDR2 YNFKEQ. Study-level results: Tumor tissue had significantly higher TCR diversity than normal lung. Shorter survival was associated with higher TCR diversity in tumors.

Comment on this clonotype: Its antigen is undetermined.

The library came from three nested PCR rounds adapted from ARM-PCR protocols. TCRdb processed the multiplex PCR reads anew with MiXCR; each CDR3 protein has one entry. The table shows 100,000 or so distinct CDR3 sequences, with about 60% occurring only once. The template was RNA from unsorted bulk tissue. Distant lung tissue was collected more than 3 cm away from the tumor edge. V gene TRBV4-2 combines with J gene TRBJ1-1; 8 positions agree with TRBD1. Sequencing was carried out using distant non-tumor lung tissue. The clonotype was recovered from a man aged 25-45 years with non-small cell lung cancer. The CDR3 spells CASSARQGMYTEAFF. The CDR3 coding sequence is TGTGCCAGCAGCGCTCGACAGGGGATGTACACTGAAGCTTTCTTT.